This T cell receptor beta chain was retrieved from a study of blood T cell repertoires in COVID-19. In the study overall: There were acute and convalescent COVID-19 samples, and they came from the United States, Italy and Spain. Sources were T cells, B-cell-depleted T cells, or PBMCs; the material itself was cDNA or gDNA.

The V gene's germline CDR1 is GTSNPN and CDR2 SVGIG (reference sequence). The V end was cut by 2 bases, the J end by 6 bases, with 20 bases between. This CDR3 comprises 16 residues. In the source study's methods: Cell counts per sample came from amplifying reference gene primers. Clones were read by immunoSEQ multiplex PCR, and TCRdb kept only the in-frame ones, dropping some. D and trimming come from the DNA, and the V and J calls and clone size come from that table. The repertoire consists of roughly 45,000 clones, with about 88% occurring once and the leading ten covering 15% to 20%. This TCR was sampled from a man aged 65 to 85 with active COVID-19. The V gene is TRBV30, the J gene TRBJ1-5; D is unclear. The source material was peripheral blood. In DNA form, the CDR3 reads TGTGCCTGGAGTCAGAAGCCCGCCGGGGTCGGTCAGCCCCAGCATTTT. Translation: CAWSQKPAGVGQPQHF.